This section outlines one TCR beta chain sequence together with its context. Its antigen remains unknown. TCR beta libraries were made by quantitative 5'-RACE with molecular barcodes. TCRdb fed the 5' RACE reads into MiXCR, producing one record per CDR3 protein. The sample carries 800,000 to 900,000 distinct CDR3 sequences, approximately 12% recorded once. The CDR3 covers 14 residues. Germline V gives CDR1 SGHRS, CDR2 YFSETQ. Trimming took off 2 bases at V and 0 bases at J, with 8 bases between the two ends. This entry comes from a study of CD8 T cells in ankylosing spondylitis. Study findings and constraints: Reported data indicate significant enrichment of disease-linked clones within matched ankylosing spondylitis synovial fluid. Relatively rare in peripheral blood, disease-linked clones were also CD8+. Fewer than 10 highly homologous variants formed a TCR beta motif that appeared characteristic of ankylosing spondylitis blood. There were earlier reports of some motif variants in reactive arthritis synovial fluid and blood.

The sequenced sample was blood, either unsorted or a sorted T cell fraction (not recorded which). This TCR was sampled from a male donor with ankylosing spondylitis. The chain links TRBV5-1 to TRBJ1-2; D gene ambiguous. CDR3 in DNA: TGCGCCAGCAGCTTCCGACTGGCTAACTATGGCTACACCTTC. Its protein product is CASSFRLANYGYTF.